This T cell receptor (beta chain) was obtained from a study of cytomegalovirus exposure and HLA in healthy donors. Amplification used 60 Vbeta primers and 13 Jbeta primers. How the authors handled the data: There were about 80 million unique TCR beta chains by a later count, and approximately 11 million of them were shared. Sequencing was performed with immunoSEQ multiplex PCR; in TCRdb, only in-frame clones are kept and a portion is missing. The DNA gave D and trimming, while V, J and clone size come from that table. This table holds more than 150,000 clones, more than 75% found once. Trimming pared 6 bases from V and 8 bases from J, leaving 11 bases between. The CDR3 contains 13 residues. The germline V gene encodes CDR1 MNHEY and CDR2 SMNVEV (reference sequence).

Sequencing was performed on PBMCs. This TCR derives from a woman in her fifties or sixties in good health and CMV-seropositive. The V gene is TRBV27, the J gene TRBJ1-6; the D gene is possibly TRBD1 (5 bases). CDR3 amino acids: CASSQGTYSPLHF. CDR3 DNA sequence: TGTGCCAGCAGCCAGGGAACCTATTCACCCCTCCACTTT.